This T cell receptor (beta chain) was retrieved from a study of patients and donors after allogeneic stem cell transplantation. TCRdb called the RT-PCR reads again in MiXCR, with one record for every CDR3 protein. Here the sample spans about a million distinct CDR3 sequences, 15% to 20% being singletons. Sequencing was carried out using blood, either unsorted or a sorted T cell fraction (not recorded which). The sequence was collected from a human donor who was either an allogeneic HSCT recipient or a stem cell or donor lymphocyte infusion donor (not recorded which). It is not recorded whose cells these are; they may come from a transplant donor.

The CDR3: CASSLREPGETQYF. CDR3 sequence (DNA): TGTGCCAGCAGCTTACGAGAGCCCGGGGAGACCCAGTACTTC. The J gene is TRBJ2-5, the V gene TRBV5-6; D not certain. The V and J ends lost 2 bases and 5 bases respectively, with 13 bases between them. Germline loops: CDR1 SGHDT, CDR2 YYEEEE. The CDR3 runs 14 residues.